Below, 24 T cell receptor beta chains from the same sample are listed, as sequenced in a study of shared clonotypes between healthy human individuals. Using immunoSEQ multiplex PCR, the repertoire was profiled, and TCRdb retains in-frame clones only, with some absent. The sample lists millions of clones, 95% occurring once. The sample taken for sequencing was naive CD4+ T cells sorted from blood. As for subset: CD45RA+ positively selected. All receptors derive from a man between 18 and 29 years old in good health.

The genes are TRBV11-2 and TRBJ2-2; perhaps TRBD1 as D (6 bases). CDR1 is SGHAT and CDR2 is FQNNGV in the germline V gene. The CDR3 is 14 amino acids. V was trimmed by 1 base and J by 6 bases, leaving 9 bases between them. CDR3 sequence reads: CASSLGQAPGELFF. The DNA for the CDR3 is TGTGCCAGCAGCTTAGGACAGGCCCCCGGGGAGCTGTTTTTT.

The rearrangement uses TRBV28 and TRBJ2-7; 7 bases are a match to TRBD1. This CDR3 is built from 16 residues. Germline loops: CDR1 MDHEN, CDR2 SYDVKM. Losses at the gene ends were 5 bases for V and 2 bases for J; bases not matched to a gene: 12. The CDR3, as DNA: TGTGCCAGCAGTCCAACTCCCGGGACAGCAGCCTACGAGCAGTACTTC. Protein product: CASSPTPGTAAYEQYF.

This chain links TRBV2 with TRBJ2-1; 7 bases line up with TRBD1. This CDR3 has 15 residues. The junction had 6 bases not matched to a gene; V was cut back by 6 bases and J by 1 base. The germline V gene encodes CDR1 SNHLY and CDR2 FYNNEI. For the CDR3, the DNA is TGTGCCAGCAGACAGGGGAAAGGGTCCTACAATGAGCAGTTCTTC. It codes for CASRQGKGSYNEQFF.

Comments on this clone: A junction boundary mismatches the germline segment, possibly from a read error. V and J are TRBV2 and TRBJ1-2; the match to TRBD1 covers 7 bases. Germline V CDR1 and CDR2: SNHLY, FYNNEI. This CDR3 has 13 residues. This CDR3 is CASSEDRVDGYTF. CDR3 bases: TGTGCCAGCAGCGAAGACAGGGTCGATGGCTACACCTTC.

This rearrangement joins TRBV30 to TRBJ1-1; tentatively, D is TRBD1 (5 bases). This CDR3 comprises 13 residues. The V gene lost 2 bases and the J gene lost 5 bases, with 12 bases spanning the gap. Germline V CDR1 and CDR2: GTSNPN, SVGIG (reference sequence). CDR3 amino acids: CAWSHKGTTEAFF. The DNA for the CDR3 is TGTGCCTGGAGTCATAAGGGGACTACTGAAGCTTTCTTT.

This rearrangement joins TRBV7-2 to TRBJ1-4; D may be TRBD1 (6 bases). CDR1 SGHTA and CDR2 FQGNSA come from the germline V gene. This CDR3 comprises 15 residues. Between the trimmed V and J ends, which lost 5 bases and 4 bases, there was a span of 14 bases. The chain's CDR3 is CASSVNRAGNEKLFF. The DNA of the CDR3 is TGTGCCAGCAGCGTCAACAGGGCCGGTAATGAAAAACTGTTTTTT.

The rearrangement joins TRBV15 to TRBJ1-5, with a weak D call TRBD1 (6 bases). CDR1 is LNHNV, CDR2 YYDKDF, per germline (reference sequence). The CDR3 is 16 amino acids. The V gene lost 1 base and the J gene lost 4 bases, with 14 bases spanning the gap. CDR3: CATSRGPGAVNQPQHF. CDR3 bases: TGTGCCACCAGCAGAGGACCAGGGGCGGTTAATCAGCCCCAGCATTTT.

CDR3 region: CASSHYRDQGTEAFF. In nucleotides, the CDR3 is TGTGCCAGCAGCCACTACAGGGACCAGGGGACTGAAGCTTTCTTT. V usage is TRBV14 and J usage is TRBJ1-1; possible D gene TRBD1, 6 bases. Germline V gene lookup returns CDR1 SGHDN and CDR2 FVKESK. CDR3 size: 15 residues. V lost 3 bases to trimming and J lost 5 bases, with 16 bases between them. Full variable domain (rest looked up from reference TRBV14 and TRBJ1-1): EAGVTQFPSHSVIEKGQTVTLRCDPISGHDNLYWYRRVMGKEIKFLLHFVKESKQDESGMPNNRFLAERTGGTYSTLKVQPAELEDSGVYFCASSHYRDQGTEAFFGQGTRLTVV.

CDR3 protein: CASSFWIWDSSEKLFF. Written as DNA, the CDR3 is TGTGCCAGTAGTTTTTGGATTTGGGACAGCAGTGAAAAACTGTTTTTT. The rearrangement joins TRBV19 to TRBJ1-4; 7 nucleotides align to TRBD1. Looked up from germline, CDR1 is LNHDA and CDR2 is SQIVND (reference sequence). Trimming took 5 bases from V and 7 from J; bases not matched to a gene: 13. The CDR3 covers 16 residues.

The V call is TRBV19, the J call TRBJ1-2, with 8 nucleotides matching TRBD1. Germline CDR1 reads LNHDA; CDR2 reads SQIVND (reference sequence). With 9 bases clipped from V and 7 bases from J, the junction kept 10 bases outside the gene matches. The CDR3 totals 13 residues. CDR3 coding DNA: TGTGCCAGCCTCAAGAAGGACAGGGTTGGCTACACCTTC. Its translation: CASLKKDRVGYTF.

The sample holds one count of this clone. The rearrangement links TRBV11-2 to TRBJ2-2; D ambiguous. The CDR3 has 12 residues. V was trimmed by 3 bases and J by 7 bases, leaving 6 bases between them. CDR1 is SGHAT, CDR2 FQNNGV, per germline. DNA for the CDR3: TGTGCCAGCAGCTTTTCGATCGGGGAGCTGTTTTTT. Its translation is CASSFSIGELFF.

The V gene is TRBV4-3, the J gene TRBJ2-5, with 12 bases fitting TRBD2. Germline CDR1 is LGHNA and CDR2 is YSLEER. With 4 bases clipped from V and 2 bases from J, the junction kept 2 bases outside the gene matches. The length of the CDR3 is 15 residues. The CDR3 is CASSLTSGRQETQYF. Written as DNA, the CDR3 is TGCGCCAGCAGCCTGACTAGCGGGAGACAAGAGACCCAGTACTTC.

V and J are TRBV29-1 and TRBJ1-2; D gene unclear. This CDR3 has 9 amino acids. Germline V CDR1 and CDR2: SQVTM, ANQGSEA. The ends were cut back, 3 bases at V and 5 bases at J, with 1 base in the middle. The CDR3 DNA sequence: TGCAGCGTTGAGTATGGCTACACCTTC. Its protein is CSVEYGYTF.

The chain employs TRBV7-2 and TRBJ2-5, with 15 bases matching TRBD2. The V and J ends lost 2 bases and 5 bases, in that order; junction bases with no gene match: 9. Germline V CDR1 and CDR2: SGHTA, FQGNSA. This CDR3 is 18 amino acids long. In DNA, the CDR3 is TGTGCCAGCAGCTTAAGGGCCGGGACTAGCGGGAGGAGGGAGACCCAGTACTTC. This codes for CASSLRAGTSGRRETQYF.

This chain connects TRBV19 to TRBJ2-7; TRBD2 matches 7 bases. After removal of 3 bases from V and 2 bases from J, the junction contained 10 bases not matched to a gene. CDR3 size: 16 residues. CDR1 is LNHDA and CDR2 is SQIVND in the germline V gene (reference sequence). The CDR3 protein is CASSMRSPGGPYEQYF. The CDR3 DNA follows: TGTGCCAGTAGTATGCGGTCGCCGGGGGGACCCTACGAGCAGTACTTC.

Points on this clone: The same CDR3 arises from other DNA sequences in this sample as well. The chain couples TRBV9 to TRBJ1-4; D gene unclear. The CDR3 covers 13 residues. The germline V gene has CDR1 SGDLS and CDR2 YYNGEE. Trimming cost V 0 bases and J 5 bases, with 5 bases left between them. The CDR3 loop reads CASSVGPNEKLFF. The CDR3, as DNA: TGTGCCAGCAGCGTAGGACCGAATGAAAAACTGTTTTTT.

The chain combines TRBV14 with TRBJ2-4, with D tentatively TRBD1 (5 bases). The CDR3 loop spans 12 amino acids. The ends were cut back, 0 bases at V and 11 bases at J, with 8 bases in the middle. From germline, CDR1 is SGHDN and CDR2 FVKESK. CDR3 in amino acids: CASSQEGVVQYF. CDR3 bases: TGTGCCAGCAGCCAAGAAGGGGTAGTTCAGTACTTC.

The rearrangement links TRBV6-1 to TRBJ1-5; a possible D gene is TRBD1 (5 bases). V was shortened by 6 bases and J by 0 bases, with 12 bases between the two germline ends. CDR3 length: 15 amino acids. Germline assignment: CDR1 MNHNS and CDR2 SASEGT. In DNA, the CDR3 is TGTGCCAGCAGAGGGACGGTTTATAGCAATCAGCCCCAGCATTTT. Translated: CASRGTVYSNQPQHF.

J is TRBJ1-5 and V is TRBV28, with a possible D match to TRBD1 (5 bases). CDR1 and CDR2 from the germline V gene are MDHEN and SYDVKM. Trimming removed 10 bases at V and 2 bases at J, with 24 bases between. There are 17 residues in the CDR3. CDR3 nucleotides: TGTGCCACCATGCCAGAGAGGGGATATAAAGGCAATCAGCCCCAGCATTTT. Amino acids: CATMPERGYKGNQPQHF.

As DNA, the CDR3 is TGTGCCATCAGTGAGATTAACGAGCAGTACTTC. Its protein is CAISEINEQYF. The chain uses TRBV10-3 and TRBJ2-7; D call uncertain. Germline CDR1 and CDR2: ENHRY and SYGVKD. CDR3 size: 11 residues. Trimming left V 2 bases short and J 5 bases short, with 4 bases between.

The V call is TRBV7-9, the J call TRBJ2-7; 13 bases are shared with TRBD2. The V gene's germline CDR1 is SEHNR and CDR2 FQNEAQ (reference sequence). Trimming removed 3 bases from V and 4 bases from J; junction bases left unmatched: 6. This CDR3 is built from 16 residues. In DNA, the CDR3 is TGTGCCAGCAGCTTTGGACTAGCGGGAGATTTATACGAGCAGTACTTC. This sequence encodes CASSFGLAGDLYEQYF.

In its sample, this clone was seen a few times. The V call is TRBV2, the J call TRBJ1-6; no clear D gene. Germline lookup yields CDR1 SNHLY and CDR2 FYNNEI. Trimming removed 7 bases at V and 10 bases at J, with 14 bases between. This CDR3 region has 13 residues. CDR3 residues: CASTSNSRSPLHF. Here the CDR3 DNA reads TGTGCCAGCACCTCTAACTCACGGTCACCCCTCCACTTT. Variable domain in full (rest from reference TRBV2 and TRBJ1-6): EPEVTQTPSHQVTQMGQEVILRCVPISNHLYFYWYRQILGQKVEFLVSFYNNEISEKSEIFDDQFSVERPDGSNFTLKIRSTKLEDSAMYFCASTSNSRSPLHFGNGTRLTVT.

Comments on this clone: It may be a read error: a sequence one base away is much more abundant. Other DNA sequences in this sample translate to the same CDR3. The chain joins TRBV18 to TRBJ1-1, with a possible D match to TRBD1 (5 bases). The germline V and J ends were trimmed by 0 bases and 0 bases, with 8 bases remaining between them. Germline CDR1 and CDR2: KGHSH and LQKENI. There are 15 residues in the CDR3. This CDR3 reads CASSPPGRLNTEAFF. In DNA, the CDR3 is TGTGCCAGCTCACCACCGGGACGATTGAACACTGAAGCTTTCTTT.

This chain links TRBV6-5 with TRBJ2-7; 7 bases agree with TRBD1. The germline gives CDR1 MNHEY, CDR2 SVGAGI. V shed 9 bases, J shed 0 bases, and the junction held 11 bases outside the gene matches. The CDR3 runs 15 residues. CDR3: CARLPPGQFSYEQYF. In DNA, the CDR3 is TGTGCCAGGCTTCCGCCGGGACAGTTCTCCTACGAGCAGTACTTC.